This T cell receptor (beta chain) was documented in a study of T cells in Graves' hyperthyroidism and ophthalmopathy. RNA transcripts gave rise to amplified TCR beta CDR3 regions. TCR CDR3 underwent first-round RT-PCR with the HTBI primer set. Each CDR3 protein gets one entry after TCRdb re-called the multiplex PCR reads with MiXCR. Of around 440,000 distinct CDR3 sequences in the sample, roughly 14% were seen once. This clonotype came up many times. Antigen unknown. CDR1 MNHNS and CDR2 SASEGT come from the germline V gene. The CDR3 length is 13 residues. The ends lost 6 bases at V and 4 bases at J; junction bases unmatched: 5. Regarding the study as a whole: Blood also contained most expanded thyroid clonotypes above 0.001. Ophthalmopathy was model-predicted a median roughly 6.5 months pre-onset.

Those patients with uncontrolled infection, other autoimmune disease, pregnancy or lactation were excluded. The TCR was taken from a young woman with Graves' hyperthyroidism. The chain has TRBV6-1 and TRBJ1-2, with 7 positions matching TRBD1. Sequenced: blood. CDR3 in DNA: TGTGCCAGCAGGCAGGGGGGGTCCTATGGCTACACCTTC. The encoded protein is CASRQGGSYGYTF.